The 22 T cell receptor beta chains below come from one sample, sequenced in a study of STAT5B mutations in CD4+ large granular lymphocyte leukemia. Profiled with immunoSEQ multiplex PCR; TCRdb holds only in-frame clones, not every one. The sample lists about 31,000 clones; about 80% were seen once. The sample taken for sequencing was CD4+ T cells from blood buffy coats. The receptors were gathered from a human donor in good health.

This chain uses TRBV19 with TRBJ2-7; D is perhaps TRBD2 (7 bases). There are 13 residues in the CDR3. CDR1 is LNHDA, CDR2 SQIVND, per germline (reference sequence). V dropped 4 bases and J dropped 4 bases, with 11 bases sitting between them. CDR3 nucleotide sequence: TGTGCCAGTAGTAAGGGGGAGGGATACGAGCAGTACTTC. Its translation: CASSKGEGYEQYF.

This clone showed up just a few times. The rearrangement joins TRBV11-2 to TRBJ2-3, with D unclear. CDR1 and CDR2 (germline): SGHAT, FQNNGV. Trimming took off 1 base at V and 4 bases at J, with 0 bases between the two ends. The CDR3 extends over 11 amino acids. CDR3 region: CASSLADTQYF. The CDR3 DNA reads TGTGCCAGCAGCTTAGCAGATACGCAGTATTTT.

This clone was seen only once. The rearrangement uses TRBV10-3 and TRBJ2-7; tentative D call: TRBD1 (6 bases). Germline CDR1 ENHRY, CDR2 SYGVKD. This CDR3 contains 15 residues. V lost 3 bases and J 12 bases, leaving 24 bases between the germline ends. The CDR3 DNA follows: TGTGCCATCAGTGATCGAATCTCTCAGGGGCTTCATTCGTACTTC. This codes for CAISDRISQGLHSYF.

The V gene is TRBV5-1, the J gene TRBJ2-7, with 9 bases identical to TRBD1. The V gene end was trimmed by 4 bases and the J gene end by 4 bases; junction bases not matched to a gene: 6. The germline V gene has CDR1 SGHRS and CDR2 YFSETQ. This CDR3 has 14 residues. CDR3 DNA: TGCGCCAGCAGCGACACAGGGGGCGGATACGAGCAGTACTTC. It is translated as CASSDTGGGYEQYF. The entire variable domain, with the rest obtained from reference TRBV5-1 and TRBJ2-7, is as follows: KAGVTQTPRYLIKTRGQQVTLSCSPISGHRSVSWYQQTPGQGLQFLFEYFSETQRNKGNFPGRFSGRQFSNSRSEMNVSTLELGDSALYLCASSDTGGGYEQYFGPGTRLTVT.

The genes are TRBV7-2 and TRBJ1-1, with D perhaps TRBD1 (6 bases). This CDR3 spans 15 amino acids. Deletions cut 1 base from V and 5 bases from J, with 14 bases between. The germline V gene has CDR1 SGHTA and CDR2 FQGNSA. CDR3 sequence reads: CASSLGHRAGTEAFF. The CDR3 coding sequence is TGTGCCAGCAGCTTAGGCCACAGGGCGGGAACTGAAGCTTTCTTT.

J is TRBJ2-2 and V is TRBV27; TRBD2 might be the D (6 bases). Germline CDR1 is MNHEY and CDR2 is SMNVEV (reference sequence). V lost 5 bases and J 5 bases, leaving 18 bases between the germline ends. CDR3 size: 16 residues. For the CDR3, the DNA is TGTGCCAGCAGTGACTATCTAGCGATGGGGACCGGGGAGCTGTTTTTT. This codes for CASSDYLAMGTGELFF.

V and J are TRBV29-1 and TRBJ2-7; TRBD1 aligns across 8 bases. The V gene end was trimmed by 7 bases and the J gene end by 5 bases; junction bases not matched to a gene: 7. Looked up from germline, CDR1 is SQVTM and CDR2 is ANQGSEA. The CDR3 contains 12 residues. The CDR3 DNA reads TGCAGCGGGAAGTACAGGGGGAACGAGCAGTACTTC. Protein: CSGKYRGNEQYF.

The rearrangement uses TRBV15 and TRBJ2-7; TRBD1 matches 9 bases. This CDR3 region has 14 residues. Germline V gene sequence: CDR1 LNHNV, CDR2 YYDKDF (reference sequence). V shed 0 bases and J 7 bases; nucleotides not matched to a gene: 4. The CDR3 bases are TGTGCCACCAGCAGAGAGGGACAGGGTTGGGAGCAGTACTTC. Residues: CATSREGQGWEQYF.

This clone was found once. The chain carries TRBV5-4 and TRBJ2-5; 7 bases line up with TRBD2. Germline CDR1 SGHNT, CDR2 YYREEE (reference sequence). V dropped 0 bases and J dropped 3; count of bases not matched to a gene: 8. CDR3 length: 16 amino acids. The CDR3: CASSLGPGLQEETQYF. The CDR3 DNA reads as TGTGCCAGCAGCTTGGGGCCGGGACTACAGGAAGAGACCCAGTACTTC.

This clone was observed a few times. The chain joins TRBV14 to TRBJ1-2; D is unresolved. The length of the CDR3 is 13 residues. CDR1 is SGHDN, CDR2 FVKESK, per germline. V dropped 8 bases and J dropped 1 base, with 11 bases sitting between them. CDR3 sequence reads: CASALHNNYGYTF. The CDR3 coding sequence is TGTGCCAGCGCTCTACATAATAACTATGGCTACACCTTC.

The chain is built from TRBV6-1 and TRBJ2-2; 15 nucleotides agree with TRBD2. V was clipped by 4 bases and J by 9 bases; unmatched bases: 12. The CDR3 contains 18 residues. CDR1 MNHNS and CDR2 SASEGT come from the germline V gene. The CDR3 DNA reads TGTGCCAGCAGTGTGCGGACTAGCGGGGGGGCAGGGCGCCGGGAGCTGTTTTTT. Protein product: CASSVRTSGGAGRRELFF.

A few counts support this clone. The chain combines TRBV13 with TRBJ2-7; 9 nucleotides agree with TRBD1. This CDR3 comprises 14 residues. V lost 6 bases to trimming and J lost 0 bases; unmatched junction nucleotides: 3. Looked up from germline, CDR1 is PRHDT and CDR2 is FYEKMQ (reference sequence). Written as DNA, the CDR3 is TGTGCCAGCAGGCCGACAGGGGGCTCCTACGAGCAGTACTTC. Translating gives CASRPTGGSYEQYF.

The rearrangement joins TRBV10-3 to TRBJ2-7, with 8 bases that match TRBD1. J was trimmed by 3 bases and V by 3 bases; bases with no gene match: 7. This CDR3 has 15 amino acids. Germline CDR1 and CDR2: ENHRY and SYGVKD. CDR3 amino acids: CAISDKGTGLYEQYF. The CDR3 bases are TGTGCCATCAGTGACAAAGGGACAGGCCTCTACGAGCAGTACTTC.

V and J are TRBV5-8 and TRBJ2-1; 9 nucleotides agree with TRBD2. Germline CDR1 and CDR2: SGHTS and YDEGEE. After removal of 4 bases from V and 8 bases from J, the junction contained 7 bases not matched to a gene. CDR3 length: 14 amino acids. The CDR3 sequence is CASSPRLAGYEQFF. CDR3 in DNA: TGTGCCAGCAGCCCCCGTCTAGCGGGGTATGAGCAGTTCTTC.

The V gene is TRBV4-1, the J gene TRBJ1-3; no definite D call. Germline CDR1 is MGHRA and CDR2 is YSYEKL. This CDR3 contains 15 residues. V was pared by 1 base and J by 2 bases, with 9 bases between. CDR3 sequence reads: CASSQAGPAGNTIYF. DNA of the CDR3: TGCGCCAGCAGCCAAGCGGGCCCCGCTGGAAACACCATATATTTT.

The chain joins TRBV6-6 to TRBJ1-5; the D gene is possibly TRBD1 (5 bases). The V end was cut by 6 bases, the J end by 2 bases, with 11 bases between. CDR1 MNHNY and CDR2 SVGAGI come from the germline V gene (reference sequence). The CDR3 has 14 amino acids. As DNA, the CDR3 is TGTGCCAGCAGGGGGGGAGGTGGCAATCAGCCCCAGCATTTT. Its translation is CASRGGGGNQPQHF.

The rearrangement joins TRBV5-8 to TRBJ2-7; 7 bases align to TRBD2. There are 15 residues in the CDR3. Germline V lookup: CDR1 SGHTS, CDR2 YDEGEE. Unmatched junction bases numbered 6, after V lost 0 bases and J lost 3 bases. The CDR3 region is CASSLGLAALYEQYF. CDR3 coding DNA: TGTGCCAGCAGCTTGGGGCTAGCGGCCCTCTACGAGCAGTACTTC.

In this sample, this clone turned up a few times. J is TRBJ1-2 and V is TRBV5-3; D is possibly TRBD1 (5 bases). TRBV5-3 is an ORF, with its function uncertain. The CDR3 consists of 16 residues. Trimming pared 0 bases from V and 4 bases from J, leaving 16 bases between. CDR3 protein: CARSLDLGGRFYGYTF. CDR3 DNA: TGTGCCAGAAGCTTGGATCTCGGGGGACGATTCTATGGCTACACCTTC.

The chain carries TRBV19 and TRBJ1-3, with a possible D match to TRBD1 (5 bases). V lost 9 bases and J 0 bases, leaving 21 bases between the germline ends. There are 17 residues in the CDR3. Looked up from germline, CDR1 is LNHDA and CDR2 is SQIVND (reference sequence). The CDR3 DNA is TGTGCCAGCCGCCCCCGCGGGGCAACTTCCTCTGGAAACACCATATATTTT. It translates to CASRPRGATSSGNTIYF. The full variable domain, its missing parts supplied by reference TRBV19 and TRBJ1-3, is DGGITQSPKYLFRKEGQNVTLSCEQNLNHDAMYWYRQDPGQGLRLIYYSQIVNDFQKGDIAEGYSVSREKKESFPLTVTSAQKNPTAFYLCASRPRGATSSGNTIYFGEGSWLTVV.

J is TRBJ1-5 and V is TRBV7-6; possible D gene TRBD1, 5 bases. The germline V gene encodes CDR1 SGHVS and CDR2 FNYEAQ. Trimming cost V 2 bases and J 0 bases, with 14 bases left between them. CDR3 size: 17 residues. CDR3 protein: CASSLFGERGSNQPQHF. In DNA form, the CDR3 reads TGTGCCAGCAGCTTATTCGGAGAGAGGGGTAGCAATCAGCCCCAGCATTTT.

The gene calls are TRBV27 and TRBJ2-7; possibly TRBD1 or TRBD2 for D (5 bases each). There are 15 residues in the CDR3. Trimming shortened V by 7 bases and J by 3 bases, and 19 bases separated the two germline ends. CDR1 MNHEY and CDR2 SMNVEV come from the germline V gene (reference sequence). CDR3 DNA: TGTGCCAGCAAAAGAGGGTGGGACGGCCTCTACGAGCAGTACTTC. Its protein product is CASKRGWDGLYEQYF.

This sequence joins TRBV10-3 and TRBJ2-7; TRBD1 matches 11 bases. Germline loops: CDR1 ENHRY, CDR2 SYGVKD. This CDR3 has 12 residues. The V gene end was trimmed by 10 bases and the J gene end by 7 bases; junction bases not matched to a gene: 6. The CDR3 is CANGQGAREQYF. CDR3 nucleotides: TGTGCCAACGGACAGGGGGCTCGAGAGCAGTACTTC.